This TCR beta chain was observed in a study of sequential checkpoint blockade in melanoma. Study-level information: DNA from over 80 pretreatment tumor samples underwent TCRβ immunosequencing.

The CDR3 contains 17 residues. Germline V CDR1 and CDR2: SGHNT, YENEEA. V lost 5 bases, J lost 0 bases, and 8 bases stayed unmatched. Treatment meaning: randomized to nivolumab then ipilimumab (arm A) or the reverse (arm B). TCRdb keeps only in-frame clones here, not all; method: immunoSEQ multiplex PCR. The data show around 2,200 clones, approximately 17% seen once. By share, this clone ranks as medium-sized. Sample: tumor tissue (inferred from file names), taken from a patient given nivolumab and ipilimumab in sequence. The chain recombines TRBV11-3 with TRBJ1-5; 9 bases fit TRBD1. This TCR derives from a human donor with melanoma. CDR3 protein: CASSPGTGLYSNQPQHF. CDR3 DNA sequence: TGTGCCAGCAGCCCCGGGACAGGGTTATATAGCAATCAGCCCCAGCATTTT.